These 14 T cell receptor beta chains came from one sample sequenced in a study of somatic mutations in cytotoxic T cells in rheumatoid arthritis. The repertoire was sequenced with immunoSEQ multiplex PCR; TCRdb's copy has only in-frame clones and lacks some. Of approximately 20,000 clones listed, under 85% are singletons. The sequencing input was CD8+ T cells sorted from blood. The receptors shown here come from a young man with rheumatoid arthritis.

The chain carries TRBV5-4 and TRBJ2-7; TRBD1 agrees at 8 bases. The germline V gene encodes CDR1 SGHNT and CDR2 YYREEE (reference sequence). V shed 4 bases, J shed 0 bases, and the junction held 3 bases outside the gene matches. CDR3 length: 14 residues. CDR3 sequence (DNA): TGTGCCAGCAGCCCCGGGACAGGCTCCTACGAGCAGTACTTC. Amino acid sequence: CASSPGTGSYEQYF.

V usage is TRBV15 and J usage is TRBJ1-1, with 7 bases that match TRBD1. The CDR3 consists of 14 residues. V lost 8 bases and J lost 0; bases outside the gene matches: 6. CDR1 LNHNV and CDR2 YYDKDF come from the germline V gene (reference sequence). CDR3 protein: CATARDRMNTEAFF. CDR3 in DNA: TGTGCCACCGCCCGGGACAGAATGAACACTGAAGCTTTCTTT.

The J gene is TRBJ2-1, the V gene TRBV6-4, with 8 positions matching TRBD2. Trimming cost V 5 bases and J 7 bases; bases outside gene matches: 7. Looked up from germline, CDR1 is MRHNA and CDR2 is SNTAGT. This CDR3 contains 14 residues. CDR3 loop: CASSPGGASNEQFF. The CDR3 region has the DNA TGTGCCAGCAGTCCGGGGGGGGCCTCAAATGAGCAGTTCTTC.

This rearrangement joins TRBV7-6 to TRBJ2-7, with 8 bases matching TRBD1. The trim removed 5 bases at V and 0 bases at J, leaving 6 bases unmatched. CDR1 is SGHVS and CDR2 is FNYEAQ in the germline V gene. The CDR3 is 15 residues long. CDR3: CASSTGQGYSYEQYF. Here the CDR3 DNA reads TGTGCCAGCAGCACTGGACAGGGTTACTCCTACGAGCAGTACTTC. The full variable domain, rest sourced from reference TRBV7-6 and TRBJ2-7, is GAGVSQSPRYKVTKRGQDVALRCDPISGHVSLYWYRQALGQGPEFLTYFNYEAQQDKSGLPNDRFSAERPEGSISTLTIQRTEQRDSAMYRCASSTGQGYSYEQYFGPGTRLTVT.

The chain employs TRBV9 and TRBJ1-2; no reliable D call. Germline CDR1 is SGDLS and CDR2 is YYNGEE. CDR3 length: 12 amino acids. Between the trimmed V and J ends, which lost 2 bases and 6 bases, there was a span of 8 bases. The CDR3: CASSVGNHGYTF. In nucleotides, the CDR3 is TGTGCCAGCAGCGTCGGCAATCATGGCTACACCTTC.

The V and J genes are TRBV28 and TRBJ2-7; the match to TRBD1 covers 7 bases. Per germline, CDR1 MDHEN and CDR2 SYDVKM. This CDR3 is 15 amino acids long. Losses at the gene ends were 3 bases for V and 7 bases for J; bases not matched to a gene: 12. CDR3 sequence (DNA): TGTGCCAGCAGTTTCTCAGACAGGGCTGGGGGAGAGCAGTACTTC. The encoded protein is CASSFSDRAGGEQYF.

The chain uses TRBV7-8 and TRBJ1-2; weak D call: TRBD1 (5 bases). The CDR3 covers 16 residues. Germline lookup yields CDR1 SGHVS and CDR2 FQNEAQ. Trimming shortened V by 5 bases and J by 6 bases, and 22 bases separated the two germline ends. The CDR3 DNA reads TGTGCCAGCAGCCCTGCTTCCGGGACGGCCTACCATGGCTACACCTTC. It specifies CASSPASGTAYHGYTF.

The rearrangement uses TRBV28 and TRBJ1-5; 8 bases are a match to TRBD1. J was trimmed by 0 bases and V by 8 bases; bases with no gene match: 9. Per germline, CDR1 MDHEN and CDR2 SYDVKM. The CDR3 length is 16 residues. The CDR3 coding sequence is TGTGCCAGCCGGACAGGGAAATTCTATAGCAATCAGCCCCAGCATTTT. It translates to CASRTGKFYSNQPQHF.

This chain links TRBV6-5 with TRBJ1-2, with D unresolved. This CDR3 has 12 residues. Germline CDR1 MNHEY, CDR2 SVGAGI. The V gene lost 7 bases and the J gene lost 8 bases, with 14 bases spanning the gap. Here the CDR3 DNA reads TGTGCCAGCACCCCTGGCATCGGAGGCTACACCTTC. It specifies CASTPGIGGYTF.

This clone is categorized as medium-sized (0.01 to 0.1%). This CDR3 is CASSFTEAFF. The DNA for the CDR3 is TGCGCCAGCAGCTTCACTGAAGCTTTCTTT. The chain uses TRBV5-1 and TRBJ1-1; D is ambiguous. V lost 2 bases and J 4 bases, leaving 0 bases between the germline ends. Germline assignment: CDR1 SGHRS and CDR2 YFSETQ. The CDR3 is 10 residues long.

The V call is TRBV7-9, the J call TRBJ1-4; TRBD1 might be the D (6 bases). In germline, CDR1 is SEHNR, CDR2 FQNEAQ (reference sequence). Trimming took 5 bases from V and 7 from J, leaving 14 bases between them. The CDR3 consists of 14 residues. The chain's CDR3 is CASSPQGGREKLFF. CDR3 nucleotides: TGTGCCAGCAGCCCTCAAGGGGGGCGTGAAAAACTGTTTTTT.

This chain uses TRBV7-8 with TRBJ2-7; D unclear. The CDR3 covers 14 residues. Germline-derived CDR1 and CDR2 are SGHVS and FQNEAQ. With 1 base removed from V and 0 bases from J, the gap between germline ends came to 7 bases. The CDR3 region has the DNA TGTGCCAGCAGCTTAGGTGGGGTCTCCTACGAGCAGTACTTC. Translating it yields CASSLGGVSYEQYF.

CDR3 DNA sequence: TGCGCCAGCAGCCCCCTAGCGGGGCTCTCCTACGAGCAGTACTTC. Translating it yields CASSPLAGLSYEQYF. The rearrangement joins TRBV4-1 to TRBJ2-7, with TRBD2 matching 9 bases. The CDR3 has 15 residues. Germline V lookup: CDR1 MGHRA, CDR2 YSYEKL. J gave up 0 bases and V 4 bases, and 4 bases lay outside the gene matches.

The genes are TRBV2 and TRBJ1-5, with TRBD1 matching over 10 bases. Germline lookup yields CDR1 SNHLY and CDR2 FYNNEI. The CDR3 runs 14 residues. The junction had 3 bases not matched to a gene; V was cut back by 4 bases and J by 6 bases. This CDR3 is CASSGTGGSQPQHF. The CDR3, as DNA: TGTGCCAGCAGTGGGACAGGGGGAAGTCAGCCCCAGCATTTT.